These T cell receptor beta chains were read from a single sample in a study of blood T cell repertoires in COVID-19. The assay was immunoSEQ multiplex PCR, and TCRdb's table has in-frame clones only and misses some. The sample holds about 190,000 clones; more than 75% are singletons and the top ten take around a sixth. Sequencing was done on a sample of PBMCs or T cells enriched from blood (not recorded which). Every receptor here comes from a woman aged 45-65 years with acute COVID-19. CDR3s include the opening cysteine and the closing phenylalanine or tryptophan. Expanded clones get a size class; other rows say once, few or many, or leave the size out.

cdr3_aa	clone_size	v_call	j_call
CASSAPGGINTEAFF	.	TRBV5-4	TRBJ1-1
CASSLNTIYF	.	TRBV11-2	TRBJ1-3
CASSGGGTSGWGKTQYF	.	TRBV6-1	TRBJ2-5
CAISDTNRGNTGELFF	.	TRBV10-3	TRBJ2-2
CASSFSGGYTF	.	TRBV7-9	TRBJ1-2
CASSQQALVSGNTIYF	.	TRBV28	TRBJ1-3
CASSEAHRDIVHTQYF	.	TRBV6-1	TRBJ2-3
CASSSGQGTHGYTF	.	TRBV5-1	TRBJ1-2
CASSPRQGMGGYTF	.	TRBV4-1	TRBJ1-2
CASSGQVQNSYTF	.	TRBV12-3/TRBV12-4	TRBJ1-2
CASSKAQDRVQGGNTIYF	.	TRBV21-1	TRBJ1-3
CASRKVGSHQPQHF	.	TRBV2	TRBJ1-5
CATQPGTGGWSPLHF	.	TRBV19	TRBJ1-6
CASSREAGNYGYTF	once	TRBV6-5	TRBJ1-2
CASRWTSGGPHKETQYF	few	TRBV7-2	TRBJ2-5
CASSVPGRASGGARDTQYF	few	TRBV2	TRBJ2-3
CASRWDRTTNTQYF	.	TRBV5-1	TRBJ2-3
CASSGLDPVRTGGKDYGYTF	.	TRBV14	TRBJ1-2
CASRLTGRTIYF	.	TRBV12-3/TRBV12-4	TRBJ1-3
CASTPGLAQLVNEQFF	once	TRBV19	TRBJ2-1
CATSRRGAAQETQYF	once	TRBV15	TRBJ2-5
CASSFPWGGENTGELFF	once	TRBV2	TRBJ2-2
CASGEESNQPQHF	.	TRBV2	TRBJ1-5
CASSIVSVDRRREKLFF	few	TRBV19	TRBJ1-4
CASSQGRLRRTTNEKLFF	.	TRBV4-3	TRBJ1-4
CATSPGHGTFSGNTIYF	.	TRBV24-1	TRBJ1-3
CASSLQGAGETQYF	.	TRBV5-1	TRBJ2-5
CASRGELVYYGYTF	.	TRBV5-1	TRBJ1-2
CASSRSATDTQYF	.	TRBV28	TRBJ2-3
CASSRQGEGGNIQYF	once	TRBV28	TRBJ2-4
CASSLEGQGAWGYTF	.	TRBV7-2	TRBJ1-2
CASTPGTGGKETQYF	.	TRBV2	TRBJ2-5
CASSLGWSSGNTIYF	few	TRBV11-2	TRBJ1-3
CASSLVASSNEQFF	.	TRBV11-3	TRBJ2-1
CATSRDWELAAGELFF	.	TRBV15	TRBJ2-2
CASSLSSSTREQFF	.	TRBV7-3	TRBJ2-1
CASSPSFNTEAFF	.	TRBV18	TRBJ1-1
CASSPGQAQETQYF	.	TRBV7-7	TRBJ2-5
CASSLDRGGEKLFF	.	TRBV28	TRBJ1-4
CASSLGLLNTEAFF	.	TRBV5-1	TRBJ1-1
CASSSPGAGTGELFF	.	TRBV28	TRBJ2-2
CASTQGYTEAFF	few	TRBV12-3/TRBV12-4	TRBJ1-1
CASSFNGANEKLFF	.	TRBV11-2	TRBJ1-4